The present T cell receptor (beta chain) was sequenced within a study of neurological immune-mediated disorders. This clonotype came up many times. The CDR3 covers 15 residues. The germline CDR1 and CDR2 sequences are SGHRS and YFSETQ. Between the trimmed V and J ends, which lost 3 bases and 3 bases, there was a span of 15 bases. Synthesis of cDNA was accomplished via 5'RACE employing 10-nucleotide random UMIs. Each CDR3 protein is one row after TCRdb ran MiXCR on the 5' RACE reads. Of 25,000 to 35,000 distinct CDR3 sequences listed, over 4% were seen once; the top ten hold 20% to 25%. Healthy control participants comprised blood bank volunteers in Maryland, USA.

Sequenced material: PBMCs. The genes are TRBV5-1 and TRBJ1-1; a weak D match, TRBD1 (6 bases). This TCR was recovered from a man aged 18 to 35 in good health. CDR3 bases: TGCGCCAGCAGCTCCTCTCGGGCAGGGGACACTGAAGCTTTCTTT. This translates into CASSSSRAGDTEAFF.